The sequence of this TCR beta chain was determined in a study of T cells in Graves' hyperthyroidism and ophthalmopathy. Amplification targeted TCR beta CDR3 regions from RNA transcripts. Primed by the HTBI set, a first-round RT-PCR was run on the TCR CDR3. Using its own MiXCR run on the multiplex PCR reads, TCRdb lists one record per CDR3 protein. The table includes under 550,000 distinct CDR3 sequences, nearly 20% detected once. The specimen sequenced was blood. The receptor was derived from a man aged 40-49 years with Graves' ophthalmopathy.

Here the CDR3 reads CASSQDRVFKRGEQFF. For the CDR3, the DNA is TGCGCCAGCAGCCAAGATCGAGTCTTTAAGCGAGGGGAGCAGTTCTTC. V is TRBV4-3 and J is TRBJ2-1; maybe TRBD2 (5 bases). Trimming stripped 0 bases from V and 10 bases from J, with 19 bases between. CDR3 length equals 16 residues. Germline CDR1 is LGHNA and CDR2 is YSLEER.